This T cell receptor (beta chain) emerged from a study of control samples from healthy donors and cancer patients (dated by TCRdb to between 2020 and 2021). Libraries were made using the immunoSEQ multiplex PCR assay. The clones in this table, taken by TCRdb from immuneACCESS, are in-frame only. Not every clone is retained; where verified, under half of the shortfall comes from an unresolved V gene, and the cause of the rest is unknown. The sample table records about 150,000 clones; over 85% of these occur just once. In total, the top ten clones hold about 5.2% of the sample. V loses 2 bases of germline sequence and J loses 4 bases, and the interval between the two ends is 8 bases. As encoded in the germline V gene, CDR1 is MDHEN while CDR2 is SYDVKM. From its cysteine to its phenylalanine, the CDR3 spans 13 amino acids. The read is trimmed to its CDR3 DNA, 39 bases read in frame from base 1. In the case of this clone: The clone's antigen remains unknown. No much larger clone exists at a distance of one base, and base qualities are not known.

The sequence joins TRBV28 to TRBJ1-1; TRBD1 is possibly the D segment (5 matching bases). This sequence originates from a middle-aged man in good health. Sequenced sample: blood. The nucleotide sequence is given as TGTGCCAGCAGTTTAGGCAGGGCCACTGAAGCTTTCTTT. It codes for CASSLGRATEAFF.